The 30 T cell receptor beta chains below were found in one sample sequenced in a study of blood T cell repertoires in COVID-19. The data were produced by immunoSEQ multiplex PCR, yet TCRdb's version contains in-frame clones alone and is incomplete. The table shows fewer than 200,000 clones, with around 85% occurring only once. Specimen: peripheral blood. The receptors derive from a man aged 60 to 75 who had recovered from COVID-19.

With regard to this clone: This sample also contains other DNA sequences that code for the same CDR3. The chain carries TRBV9 and TRBJ2-7; 7 bases agree with TRBD2. The CDR3 is 14 residues long. Germline V gene sequence: CDR1 SGDLS, CDR2 YYNGEE. V trimming: 0 bases; J trimming: 4 bases; junction bases outside the gene matches: 4. The CDR3 reads CASSVEPGGYEQYF. CDR3 nucleotides: TGTGCCAGCAGCGTAGAACCGGGGGGTTACGAGCAGTACTTC.

The V and J genes are TRBV4-2 and TRBJ2-3; D gene unclear. The germline V gene encodes CDR1 LGHNA and CDR2 YNFKEQ. Trimming cost V 5 bases and J 2 bases, with 2 bases left between them. The CDR3 covers 11 residues. The CDR3 protein is CASSYTDTQYF. The DNA for the CDR3 is TGTGCCAGCAGCTACACAGATACGCAGTATTTT.

The V gene is TRBV6-5, the J gene TRBJ1-1; perhaps TRBD1 as D (6 bases). CDR1 and CDR2 (germline): MNHEY, SVGAGI. This CDR3 spans 15 amino acids. Trimming took 6 bases from V and 6 from J, leaving 20 bases between them. CDR3 sequence: CASSSSGGLVAEAFF. As DNA, the CDR3 is TGTGCCAGCAGCTCCTCGGGGGGCCTCGTCGCTGAAGCTTTCTTT.

The V call is TRBV6-2 or TRBV6-3, the J call TRBJ1-5, with 9 bases matching TRBD1. Germline values: CDR1 MNHEY, CDR2 SVGEGT. The CDR3 runs 16 residues. Losses at the gene ends were 0 bases for V and 5 bases for J; bases not matched to a gene: 5. This CDR3 is CASSYSDRGGDQPQHF. The CDR3 DNA follows: TGTGCCAGCAGTTACTCGGACAGGGGCGGAGATCAGCCCCAGCATTTT.

This rearrangement joins TRBV18 to TRBJ1-1; D unclear. This CDR3 has 15 residues. V was trimmed by 1 base and J by 6 bases, leaving 15 bases between them. Germline values: CDR1 KGHSH, CDR2 LQKENI. The CDR3 loop is CASSPLVVEGSEAFF. The CDR3 coding sequence is TGTGCCAGCTCACCACTTGTCGTCGAGGGATCTGAAGCTTTCTTT.

The rearrangement joins TRBV3-1 (or the pseudogene TRBV3-2) to TRBJ2-7, with D perhaps matching TRBD1 (6 bases). CDR1 and CDR2 (germline): LGHDT, YNNKEL (reference sequence). The V end lost 3 bases, the J end lost 6 bases, and 15 bases lay between the germline ends. The CDR3 spans 14 residues. The CDR3, as DNA: TGTGCCAGCAGCCATGGACAGCTACCCTCCGAGCAGTACTTC. This translates into CASSHGQLPSEQYF.

This sequence joins TRBV7-3 and TRBJ2-2; D may be TRBD1 (5 bases). The CDR3 spans 16 residues. The ends were cut back, 0 bases at V and 4 bases at J, with 12 bases in the middle. Per the germline V gene, CDR1 is SGHTA and CDR2 is FQGTGA. Here the CDR3 reads CASSLTQGFGTGELFF. The DNA for the CDR3 is TGTGCCAGCAGCTTAACCCAGGGATTCGGCACCGGGGAGCTGTTTTTT.

The genes are TRBV6-2 or TRBV6-3 and TRBJ2-3; 12 nucleotides align to TRBD2. Germline V lookup: CDR1 MNHEY, CDR2 SVGEGT. This CDR3 has 16 amino acids. V trimming: 5 bases; J trimming: 5 bases; junction bases outside the gene matches: 8. CDR3 loop: CASSRTSGDLGDTQYF. The CDR3 DNA reads as TGTGCCAGCAGTCGGACTAGCGGGGATTTGGGAGATACGCAGTATTTT.

J is TRBJ1-1 and V is TRBV6-2 or TRBV6-3; possible D gene TRBD1, 6 bases. Germline V lookup: CDR1 MNHEY, CDR2 SVGEGT. V was clipped by 4 bases and J by 4 bases, with 19 bases between them. This CDR3 has 16 amino acids. The CDR3 here is CASSSSAGAGGTEAFF. The CDR3 DNA is TGTGCCAGCAGTTCCTCCGCGGGGGCAGGCGGCACTGAAGCTTTCTTT.

V usage is TRBV30 and J usage is TRBJ2-5, with D possibly being TRBD2 (6 bases). The germline V and J ends were trimmed by 5 bases and 1 base, with 14 bases remaining between them. The germline CDR1 and CDR2 sequences are GTSNPN and SVGIG (reference sequence). The CDR3 spans 14 residues. As DNA, the CDR3 is TGTGCCTGGCAGGATAGCGGACTCCAAGAGACCCAGTACTTC. The encoded protein is CAWQDSGLQETQYF.

In this sample, this clone turned up once. The chain couples TRBV19 to TRBJ1-5; 9 bases are shared with TRBD1. Germline V gene lookup returns CDR1 LNHDA and CDR2 SQIVND (reference sequence). This CDR3 contains 17 residues. Trimming cost V 5 bases and J 1 base; bases outside gene matches: 9. CDR3 region: CASSEGQGLGSNQPQHF. The CDR3 coding sequence is TGTGCCAGTAGTGAGGGACAGGGCCTTGGGAGCAATCAGCCCCAGCATTTT.

This clone was recorded only once. CDR3 amino acids: CASSPTGSPATNEKLFF. CDR3 bases: TGTGCCAGCAGTCCGACAGGGTCACCAGCAACTAATGAAAAACTGTTTTTT. The chain employs TRBV4-2 and TRBJ1-4; TRBD1 agrees at 7 bases. CDR1 LGHNA and CDR2 YNFKEQ come from the germline V gene. The CDR3 is 17 residues long. V lost 6 bases, J lost 0 bases, and 10 bases stayed unmatched.

This clone was seen only a few times. The chain is built from TRBV2 and TRBJ1-1; no firm D call. Germline values: CDR1 SNHLY, CDR2 FYNNEI. V lost 11 bases, J lost 3 bases, and 16 bases lay in between. The CDR3 extends over 13 amino acids. DNA for the CDR3: TGTGCCGGTCTGGCAGAACTATACACTGAAGCTTTCTTT. Translating it yields CAGLAELYTEAFF.

The chain couples TRBV10-3 to TRBJ1-2; 10 bases map to TRBD1. Trimming took 2 bases from V and 7 from J; bases not matched to a gene: 4. The V gene's germline CDR1 is ENHRY and CDR2 SYGVKD. This CDR3 region has 14 residues. The CDR3 nucleotides read TGTGCCATCAGTGAGAGACAGGGGGCACTTGGCTACACCTTC. Translation: CAISERQGALGYTF.

This clone is a singleton in its sample. The V call is TRBV29-1, the J call TRBJ1-2, with D perhaps TRBD1 (5 bases). The CDR3 runs 10 residues. The germline V and J ends were trimmed by 6 bases and 6 bases, with 8 bases remaining between them. Germline assignment: CDR1 SQVTM and CDR2 ANQGSEA. The CDR3 loop is CSVRQNGYTF. The CDR3 DNA follows: TGCAGCGTCAGACAGAATGGCTACACCTTC.

This clone was counted between two and nine times. The rearrangement uses TRBV30 and TRBJ1-6, with 11 nucleotides matching TRBD1. The CDR3 length is 14 residues. Germline CDR1 reads GTSNPN; CDR2 reads SVGIG (reference sequence). Trimming took 2 bases from V and 10 from J; bases not matched to a gene: 4. In DNA form, the CDR3 reads TGTGCCTGGAGTCCGGACAGGGGGCAATCACCCCTCCACTTT. Encoded protein: CAWSPDRGQSPLHF.

The CDR3 loop reads CASSQRTSDLETQYF. DNA of the CDR3: TGCGCCAGCAGCCAAAGGACTAGCGATTTAGAGACCCAGTACTTC. This chain connects TRBV4-1 to TRBJ2-5; TRBD2 matches 9 bases. Trimming took 2 bases from V and 4 from J; bases not matched to a gene: 5. There are 15 residues in the CDR3. CDR1 MGHRA and CDR2 YSYEKL come from the germline V gene.

V and J are TRBV18 and TRBJ1-1; 7 nucleotides agree with TRBD1. The CDR3 runs to 15 residues. V lost 3 bases and J lost 0; bases outside the gene matches: 4. Germline CDR1 KGHSH, CDR2 LQKENI. For the CDR3, the DNA is TGTGCCAGCTCACCTCCGGGACAGATGAACACTGAAGCTTTCTTT. It yields the protein CASSPPGQMNTEAFF.

This clone has more than one count but fewer than ten. The J gene is TRBJ2-3, the V gene TRBV9, with D hard to call. V lost 4 bases to trimming and J lost 2 bases, with 11 bases between them. The length of the CDR3 is 14 residues. The germline gives CDR1 SGDLS, CDR2 YYNGEE. CDR3 residues: CASSTDPSTDTQYF. CDR3 coding DNA: TGTGCCAGCAGCACAGACCCTTCCACAGATACGCAGTATTTT.

The chain employs TRBV7-2 and TRBJ1-1; no reliable D call. The CDR3 loop spans 14 amino acids. V lost 4 bases, J lost 4 bases, and 13 bases lay in between. Germline loops: CDR1 SGHTA, CDR2 FQGNSA. The CDR3 spells CASSSPAGFTEAFF. The DNA for the CDR3 is TGTGCCAGCAGCTCCCCGGCAGGCTTCACTGAAGCTTTCTTT.

The chain carries TRBV6-1 and TRBJ2-3, with 12 bases aligning to TRBD2. The CDR3 totals 16 residues. V was pared by 1 base and J by 7 bases, with 6 bases of the junction left unmatched. Germline V CDR1 and CDR2: MNHNS, SASEGT. The CDR3 coding sequence is TGTGCCAGCAGTGAAGTTGCTAGCGGGGGGGCAAATACGCAGTATTTT. Residues: CASSEVASGGANTQYF.

The chain links TRBV19 to TRBJ1-6; possibly TRBD1 for D (5 bases). Germline V gives CDR1 LNHDA, CDR2 SQIVND (reference sequence). The CDR3 is 14 amino acids. The V end was cut by 4 bases, the J end by 9 bases, with 13 bases between. This CDR3 reads CASSRAGPSSPLHF. The CDR3 DNA reads as TGTGCCAGTAGTAGGGCAGGGCCTTCTTCACCCCTCCACTTT. The whole variable domain, filled in from reference TRBV19 and TRBJ1-6, reads DGGITQSPKYLFRKEGQNVTLSCEQNLNHDAMYWYRQDPGQGLRLIYYSQIVNDFQKGDIAEGYSVSREKKESFPLTVTSAQKNPTAFYLCASSRAGPSSPLHFGNGTRLTVT.

This rearrangement joins TRBV11-2 to TRBJ2-7; D remains unclear. Germline V lookup: CDR1 SGHAT, CDR2 FQNNGV. Trimming cost V 3 bases and J 6 bases, with 9 bases left between them. This CDR3 has 12 residues. The DNA of the CDR3 is TGTGCCAGCAGCTTTCCTGAGGCCGAGCAGTACTTC. It encodes CASSFPEAEQYF.

V is TRBV6-5 and J is TRBJ1-2; 7 nucleotides align to TRBD1. CDR1 and CDR2 from the germline V gene are MNHEY and SVGAGI. This CDR3 comprises 14 residues. The V segment lost 6 bases and the J segment 2 bases; nucleotides outside the gene matches: 6. The DNA of the CDR3 is TGTGCCAGCAGCCTACAACAGGGGAACTATGGCTACACCTTC. Translation gives CASSLQQGNYGYTF.

The gene calls are TRBV18 and TRBJ1-3; 7 bases are a match to TRBD1. Germline V gene data show CDR1 as KGHSH and CDR2 as LQKENI. The CDR3 length is 14 residues. Unmatched junction bases numbered 8, after V lost 3 bases and J lost 9 bases. The CDR3 DNA sequence: TGTGCCAGCTCACCTGGGGAGGACAGGACCACCATATATTTT. It translates to CASSPGEDRTTIYF.

Here the CDR3 DNA reads TGTGCCAGCAGTTACGGGCCCGCCTACGAGCAGTACTTC. It translates to CASSYGPAYEQYF. The rearrangement uses TRBV6-5 and TRBJ2-7; no firm D call. Trimming took 2 bases from V and 2 from J, leaving 7 bases between them. The CDR3 is 13 residues long. Germline CDR1 and CDR2: MNHEY and SVGAGI.

The chain uses TRBV6-2 or TRBV6-3 and TRBJ2-5; 13 bases match TRBD2. After removal of 2 bases from V and 0 bases from J, the junction contained 9 bases not matched to a gene. CDR3 length: 19 residues. Germline CDR1 MNHEY, CDR2 SVGEGT. The CDR3 loop reads CASSYRRGLAGLYQETQYF. The CDR3 DNA sequence: TGTGCCAGCAGTTACCGCAGGGGACTAGCGGGGTTGTACCAAGAGACCCAGTACTTC.

The V and J genes are TRBV11-3 and TRBJ2-5; the D gene is possibly TRBD2 (5 bases). The germline V and J ends were trimmed by 0 bases and 9 bases, with 14 bases remaining between them. The V gene's germline CDR1 is SGHNT and CDR2 YENEEA. This CDR3 region has 14 residues. The CDR3 sequence: CASSLDGWPGSQYF. In DNA, the CDR3 is TGTGCCAGCAGCTTAGATGGTTGGCCGGGATCCCAGTACTTC.

V gene TRBV7-2 combines with J gene TRBJ1-2; D is possibly TRBD1 (5 bases). CDR1 and CDR2 from the germline V gene are SGHTA and FQGNSA. This CDR3 is 14 amino acids long. Trimming stripped 5 bases from V and 2 bases from J, with 12 bases between. CDR3 DNA sequence: TGTGCCAGCAGCGTAGGGGCCGAGAACTATGGCTACACCTTC. Protein: CASSVGAENYGYTF.

The chain carries TRBV28 and TRBJ1-1; no definite D call. V was pared by 6 bases and J by 4 bases, with 18 bases between. The CDR3 runs to 15 residues. CDR1 is MDHEN and CDR2 is SYDVKM in the germline V gene. The CDR3 is CASSPPTSGSTEAFF. CDR3 DNA sequence: TGTGCCAGCAGCCCACCGACATCCGGGAGCACTGAAGCTTTCTTT.